This T cell receptor beta chain emerged from a study of OX40 agonist ivuxolimab in advanced cancers. Study background: Patients received ivuxolimab, an agonistic anti-OX40 (CD134) antibody. Study-wide results and caveats: In the expanded peripheral T cells, antigen specificity was never determined. Within 6 weeks, CD4+ and CD8+ blood T cells expanded clonally at 0.1 to 3.0 mg/kg.

Using immunoSEQ multiplex PCR, the repertoire was profiled, and TCRdb retains in-frame clones only, with some absent. The sample lists approximately 60,000 clones; 82% were seen once. This clone was detected once. Its matching antigen is unknown. This CDR3 region has 13 residues. The V and J ends lost 0 bases and 5 bases respectively, with 7 bases between them. The germline V gene has CDR1 SGHAT and CDR2 FQNNGV. Autoimmune disease history or systemic immunosuppression was exclusionary. The material was CD4+ or CD8+ T cells sorted from blood, obtained in a trial of the OX40 agonist ivuxolimab. The clonotype was recovered from an adult with an advanced solid tumor such as melanoma, head and neck, liver or kidney cancer. V and J are TRBV11-2 and TRBJ1-1; D unresolved. The CDR3 nucleotides read TGTGCCAGCAGCTTAGAATTGGGAACTGAAGCTTTCTTT. This encodes CASSLELGTEAFF.